These 10 T cell receptor beta chains share one sample of origin, sequenced in a study of blood T cell repertoires in COVID-19. Using immunoSEQ multiplex PCR, the repertoire was profiled, and TCRdb retains in-frame clones only, with some absent. The sample holds roughly 80,000 clones, around four fifths seen once. The source material was peripheral blood. These receptors originate from a human donor in a cohort sampled during active COVID-19.

Only a few counts were recorded for this clone. The chain is built from TRBV5-6 and TRBJ1-2; D is undetermined. The CDR3 spans 13 residues. Looked up from germline, CDR1 is SGHDT and CDR2 is YYEEEE. V was shortened by 3 bases and J by 3 bases, with 9 bases between the two germline ends. The CDR3 spells CASSYPRDYGYTF. The DNA for the CDR3 is TGTGCCAGCAGCTATCCCCGGGACTATGGCTACACCTTC. Full variable domain (missing parts from reference TRBV5-6 and TRBJ1-2): DAGVTQSPTHLIKTRGQQVTLRCSPKSGHDTVSWYQQALGQGPQFIFQYYEEEERQRGNFPDRFSGHQFPNYSSELNVNALLLGDSALYLCASSYPRDYGYTFGSGTRLTVV.

This clone showed up just once. The chain has TRBV7-2 and TRBJ1-1, with D possibly being TRBD1 (6 bases). CDR3 size: 13 residues. The germline CDR1 and CDR2 sequences are SGHTA and FQGNSA. Trimming took off 3 bases at V and 4 bases at J, with 9 bases between the two ends. Here the CDR3 DNA reads TGTGCCAGCAGCTTTGGACAGTTCACTGAAGCTTTCTTT. This sequence encodes CASSFGQFTEAFF.

The rearrangement links TRBV12-3 or TRBV12-4 to TRBJ1-4; D remains unclear. With 2 bases removed from V and 7 bases from J, the gap between germline ends came to 5 bases. This CDR3 region has 12 residues. This chain's CDR3 is CASSLFGEKLFF. CDR3 bases: TGTGCCAGCAGTTTATTCGGTGAAAAACTGTTTTTT.

This chain uses TRBV5-1 with TRBJ2-7, with 7 bases matching TRBD1. CDR3 length: 16 residues. From germline, CDR1 is SGHRS and CDR2 YFSETQ. V lost 2 bases to trimming and J lost 3 bases; unmatched junction nucleotides: 11. CDR3 in amino acids: CASSFAPAAGGYEQYF. CDR3 DNA sequence: TGCGCCAGCAGCTTCGCCCCCGCGGCAGGGGGCTACGAGCAGTACTTC.

The CDR3: CASSLSPGLVTGELFF. CDR3 nucleotides: TGCGCCAGCAGCTTGAGCCCGGGACTAGTGACCGGGGAGCTGTTTTTT. The chain employs TRBV5-1 and TRBJ2-2, with 8 bases identical to TRBD2. V shed 1 base and J 5 bases; nucleotides not matched to a gene: 7. CDR1 and CDR2 (germline): SGHRS, YFSETQ. The CDR3 covers 16 residues.

V gene TRBV6-6 combines with J gene TRBJ1-5; 9 nucleotides line up with TRBD1. V shed 6 bases, J shed 4 bases, and the junction held 4 bases outside the gene matches. CDR1 is MNHNY, CDR2 SVGAGI, per germline (reference sequence). CDR3 length: 14 residues. CDR3 loop: CASRSDRGNQPQHF. CDR3 DNA: TGTGCCAGCAGGTCGGACAGGGGTAATCAGCCCCAGCATTTT.

This clone was seen just once. Here the CDR3 DNA reads TGTGCCAGTAGTCCCGGGGGGACGTCGGAATTCTATGGCTACACCTTC. It encodes CASSPGGTSEFYGYTF. V is TRBV19 and J is TRBJ1-2, with D possibly matching TRBD1 (5 bases). Per germline, CDR1 LNHDA and CDR2 SQIVND (reference sequence). The CDR3 loop spans 16 amino acids. V lost 5 bases, J lost 4 bases, and 20 bases lay in between.

This chain connects TRBV6-1 to TRBJ1-5; 8 bases align to TRBD1. The CDR3 has 21 residues. In germline, CDR1 is MNHNS, CDR2 SASEGT. V gave up 2 bases and J gave up 0 bases; unmatched junction bases: 18. The CDR3 protein is CASSEMMPGQVIGNSNQPQHF. In DNA, the CDR3 is TGTGCCAGCAGTGAAATGATGCCGGGACAGGTAATCGGGAATAGCAATCAGCCCCAGCATTTT.

The chain is built from TRBV9 and TRBJ2-5, with D maybe TRBD2 (5 bases). CDR3 length: 16 residues. Trimming took 3 bases from V and 4 from J, leaving 19 bases between them. Germline V lookup: CDR1 SGDLS, CDR2 YYNGEE. Here the CDR3 DNA reads TGTGCCAGCAGCGCCACCGGACGGATGGAGGTAGAGACCCAGTACTTC. Amino acid sequence: CASSATGRMEVETQYF.

V and J are TRBV9 and TRBJ1-4, with TRBD1 matching over 9 bases. The CDR3 is 14 residues long. V shed 3 bases, J shed 8 bases, and the junction held 5 bases outside the gene matches. The germline CDR1 and CDR2 sequences are SGDLS and YYNGEE. CDR3 DNA sequence: TGTGCCAGCAGCGCGGACAGGGGACGGGAAAAACTGTTTTTT. Translated, it gives CASSADRGREKLFF.